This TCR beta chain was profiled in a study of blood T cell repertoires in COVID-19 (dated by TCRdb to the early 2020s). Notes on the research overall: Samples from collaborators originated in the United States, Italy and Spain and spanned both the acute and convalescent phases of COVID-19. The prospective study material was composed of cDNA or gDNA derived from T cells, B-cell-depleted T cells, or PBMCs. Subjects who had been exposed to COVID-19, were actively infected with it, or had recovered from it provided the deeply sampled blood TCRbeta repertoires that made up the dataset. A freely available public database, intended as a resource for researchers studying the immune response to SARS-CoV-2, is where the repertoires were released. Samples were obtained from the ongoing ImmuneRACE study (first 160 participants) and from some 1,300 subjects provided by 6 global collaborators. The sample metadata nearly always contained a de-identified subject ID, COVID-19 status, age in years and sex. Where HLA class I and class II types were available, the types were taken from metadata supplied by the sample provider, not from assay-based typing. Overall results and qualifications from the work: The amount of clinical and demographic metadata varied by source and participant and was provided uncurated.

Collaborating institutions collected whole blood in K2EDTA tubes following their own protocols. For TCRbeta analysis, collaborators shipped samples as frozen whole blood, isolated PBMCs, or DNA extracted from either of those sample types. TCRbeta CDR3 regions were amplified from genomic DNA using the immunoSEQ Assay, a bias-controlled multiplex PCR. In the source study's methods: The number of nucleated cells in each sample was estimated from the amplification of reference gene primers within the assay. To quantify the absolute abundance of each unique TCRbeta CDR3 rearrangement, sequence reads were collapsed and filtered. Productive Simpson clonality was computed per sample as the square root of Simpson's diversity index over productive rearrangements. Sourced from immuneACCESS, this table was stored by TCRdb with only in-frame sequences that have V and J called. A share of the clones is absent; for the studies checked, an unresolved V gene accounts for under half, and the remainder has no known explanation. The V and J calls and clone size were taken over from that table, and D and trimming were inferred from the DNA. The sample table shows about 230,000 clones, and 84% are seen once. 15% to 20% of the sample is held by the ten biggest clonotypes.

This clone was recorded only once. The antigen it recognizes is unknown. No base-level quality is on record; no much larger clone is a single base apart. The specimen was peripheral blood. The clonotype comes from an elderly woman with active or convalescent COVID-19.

The CDR3 protein: CASSLLPNEQFF. In nucleotides, the sequence is TGTGCCAGCAGTTTACTCCCTAATGAGCAGTTCTTC. The V and J genes are TRBV28 and TRBJ2-1; there is no confident call for the D gene. From the cysteine through the phenylalanine, the CDR3 covers 12 amino acids. Just CDR3 DNA is preserved here, 36 bases in frame from base 1. Looking up the germline V gene yields CDR1 MDHEN and CDR2 SYDVKM. Trimming costs V 2 bases and J 7 bases, and their ends lie 6 bases apart. Extended through the reference TRBV28 and TRBJ2-1 proteins, this CDR3 yields the full variable domain: DVKVTQSSRYLVKRTGEKVFLECVQDMDHENMFWYRQDPGLGLRLIYFSYDVKMKEKGDIPEGYSVSREKKERFSLILESASTNQTSMYLCASSLLPNEQFFGPGTRLTVL.